The clone carrying this T cell receptor (beta chain) occurred a few times. Original processing methods: For nucleated cells, counts were estimated from reference gene primer amplification. Clones were sequenced by immunoSEQ multiplex PCR, and TCRdb holds only the in-frame ones, with some missing. V, J and clone size were drawn from that table, and D and trimming were deduced from the DNA. The data hold 100,000 to 150,000 clones, with nearly 70% observed a single time. The data derive from a study of blood T cell repertoires in COVID-19. Study-level information: The samples span acute and convalescent COVID-19 from the United States, Italy and Spain. T cells, B-cell-depleted T cells, or PBMCs provided the cDNA or gDNA that served as material.

From germline, CDR1 is SGHDT and CDR2 YYEEEE. Trimming cost V 3 bases and J 3 bases, with 15 bases left between them. The CDR3 has 16 amino acids. The TCR was taken from a woman between 70 and 85 years old with acute or convalescent COVID-19. Sample: peripheral blood. This chain connects TRBV5-6 to TRBJ2-2; possibly TRBD1 for D (6 bases). Here the CDR3 reads CASSYLRQAYTGELFF. CDR3 sequence (DNA): TGTGCCAGCAGCTATCTTAGACAGGCCTACACCGGGGAGCTGTTTTTT.